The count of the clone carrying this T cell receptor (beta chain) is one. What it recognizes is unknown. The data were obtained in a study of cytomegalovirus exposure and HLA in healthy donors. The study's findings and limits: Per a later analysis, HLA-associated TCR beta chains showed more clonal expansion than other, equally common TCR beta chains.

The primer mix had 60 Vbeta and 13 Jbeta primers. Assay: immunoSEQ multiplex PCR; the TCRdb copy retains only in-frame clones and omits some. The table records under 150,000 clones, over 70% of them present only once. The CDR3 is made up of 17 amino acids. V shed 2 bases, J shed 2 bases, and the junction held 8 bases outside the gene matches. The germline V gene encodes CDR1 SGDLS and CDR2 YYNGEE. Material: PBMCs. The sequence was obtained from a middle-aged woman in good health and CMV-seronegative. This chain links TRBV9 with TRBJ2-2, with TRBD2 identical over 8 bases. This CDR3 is CASSVMGAGGNTGELFF. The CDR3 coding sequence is TGTGCCAGCAGCGTTATGGGGGCGGGAGGAAACACCGGGGAGCTGTTTTTT.